The present entry profiles one TCR beta chain with its context. Unmatched junction bases numbered 7, after V lost 7 bases and J lost 8 bases. This CDR3 comprises 11 residues. The germline CDR1 and CDR2 sequences are SQVTM and ANQGSEA. Original data processing: Reference gene primers were amplified, and this amplification served to estimate nucleated cell counts. The assay was immunoSEQ multiplex PCR, and TCRdb's table has in-frame clones only and misses some. The V and J calls and clone size are taken from that table; D and trimming were inferred from the DNA. The sample lists 150,000 to 200,000 clones, about 82% occurring once. The data belong to a study of blood T cell repertoires in COVID-19. Study information: Sources were T cells, B-cell-depleted T cells, or PBMCs; the material itself was cDNA or gDNA.

The age range of participants was about 18 to 100 years, with residence in fewer than 25 US areas. Participants reported their clinical history, and cohort assignment relied on those reports. The sample was PBMCs or T cells enriched from blood (not recorded which). The chain joins TRBV29-1 to TRBJ1-2, with 7 bases lining up with TRBD1. The sequence was collected from a woman aged 25-40 years who had recovered from COVID-19. CDR3 in amino acids: CSALTGEGYTF. CDR3 sequence (DNA): TGCAGCGCCCTTACAGGGGAGGGCTACACCTTC.